The 27 T cell receptor beta chains in this list originate from one sample, sequenced in a study of STAT5B mutations in CD4+ large granular lymphocyte leukemia. Measured with immunoSEQ multiplex PCR; TCRdb has only the in-frame clones, and not every one. In the table there are about 30,000 clones, more than 75% of which are singletons. Sequences were obtained from CD4+ T cells from blood buffy coats. The receptors stem from a human donor in good health.

The chain joins TRBV9 to TRBJ2-7; perhaps TRBD1 as D (6 bases). The length of the CDR3 is 14 residues. Looked up from germline, CDR1 is SGDLS and CDR2 is YYNGEE. Trimming took 0 bases from V and 4 from J, leaving 11 bases between them. CDR3 amino acids: CASSVDQGMYEQYF. The CDR3 region has the DNA TGTGCCAGCAGCGTAGATCAGGGGATGTACGAGCAGTACTTC.

The genes are TRBV5-6 and TRBJ2-5; D is ambiguous. V shed 0 bases and J shed 5 bases, with 11 bases lying between them. CDR1 SGHDT and CDR2 YYEEEE come from the germline V gene. The CDR3 is 14 amino acids. The CDR3 loop is CASSLGTLEETQYF. CDR3 bases: TGTGCCAGCAGCTTGGGGACCTTGGAGGAGACCCAGTACTTC.

This chain links TRBV19 with TRBJ1-2; no reliable D call. With 3 bases removed from V and 6 bases from J, the gap between germline ends came to 14 bases. The CDR3 totals 14 residues. Germline-derived CDR1 and CDR2 are LNHDA and SQIVND (reference sequence). The CDR3 nucleotides are TGTGCCAGTAGTATGGGAGGGATCCTAGATGGCTACACCTTC. It codes for CASSMGGILDGYTF.

The rearrangement uses TRBV30 and TRBJ2-4, with D uncertain. Per the germline V gene, CDR1 is GTSNPN and CDR2 is SVGIG (reference sequence). The CDR3 contains 16 residues. Trimming took off 1 base at V and 0 bases at J, with 13 bases between the two ends. Written as DNA, the CDR3 is TGTGCCTGGAGTGCCAGGTCGGGCCTAGCCAAAAACATTCAGTACTTC. Translating it yields CAWSARSGLAKNIQYF.

Turning to this clone: This CDR3 is also generated by other DNA sequences in the sample. The J gene is TRBJ1-2, the V gene TRBV7-2, with 8 positions matching TRBD1. After removal of 5 bases from V and 4 bases from J, the junction contained 3 bases not matched to a gene. Germline V lookup: CDR1 SGHTA, CDR2 FQGNSA. CDR3 length equals 13 residues. The chain's CDR3 is CASSPTGGYGYTF. As DNA, the CDR3 is TGTGCCAGCAGCCCCACAGGGGGCTATGGCTACACCTTC. Filled out from reference TRBV7-2 and TRBJ1-2, the complete variable domain reads GAGVSQSPSNKVTEKGKDVELRCDPISGHTALYWYRQSLGQGLEFLIYFQGNSAPDKSGLPSDRFSAERTGGSVSTLTIQRTQQEDSAVYLCASSPTGGYGYTFGSGTRLTVV.

This sequence joins TRBV10-2 and TRBJ1-1, with a weak D call TRBD1 (5 bases). Germline values: CDR1 WSHSY, CDR2 SAAADI. This CDR3 comprises 14 residues. Trimming took off 8 bases at V and 1 base at J, with 14 bases between the two ends. This CDR3 is CASAEGRKNTEAFF. Written as DNA, the CDR3 is TGCGCCAGCGCCGAGGGGAGAAAGAACACTGAAGCTTTCTTT.

The rearrangement uses TRBV28 and TRBJ2-7; a possible D gene is TRBD2 (6 bases). The ends were cut back, 4 bases at V and 3 bases at J, with 19 bases in the middle. The CDR3 extends over 16 amino acids. Per germline, CDR1 MDHEN and CDR2 SYDVKM. CDR3 sequence (DNA): TGTGCCAGCAGTTCTAGGGGAGGCGGGACGAGCTACGAGCAGTACTTC. This codes for CASSSRGGGTSYEQYF.

The chain couples TRBV2 to TRBJ2-5; D perhaps matches TRBD2 (6 bases). The V end lost 7 bases, the J end lost 5 bases, and 8 bases lay between the germline ends. Germline V lookup: CDR1 SNHLY, CDR2 FYNNEI. The CDR3 contains 11 residues. The CDR3 DNA sequence: TGTGCCAGCATGGAGGGGGAGACCCAGTACTTC. It encodes CASMEGETQYF.

This sequence joins TRBV21-1 and TRBJ1-2. TRBV21-1 is a pseudogene. The CDR3 runs 12 residues. CDR3 protein: CASSNPKDGYTF. The CDR3 region has the DNA TGTGCCAGCAGCAACCCGAAAGACGGCTACACCTTC.

This clone was seen just once. The chain carries TRBV14 and TRBJ2-1, with D maybe TRBD2 (6 bases). Germline V gene lookup returns CDR1 SGHDN and CDR2 FVKESK. The V end lost 4 bases, the J end lost 4 bases, and 14 bases lay between the germline ends. The CDR3 sequence is 15 residues long. The chain's CDR3 is CASSPVSGDYNEQFF. The CDR3 DNA follows: TGTGCCAGCAGCCCCGTTAGCGGAGATTACAATGAGCAGTTCTTC. Full variable domain (remainder filled in from reference TRBV14 and TRBJ2-1): EAGVTQFPSHSVIEKGQTVTLRCDPISGHDNLYWYRRVMGKEIKFLLHFVKESKQDESGMPNNRFLAERTGGTYSTLKVQPAELEDSGVYFCASSPVSGDYNEQFFGPGTRLTVL.

This chain links TRBV19 with TRBJ1-5, with unresolved D. Germline loops: CDR1 LNHDA, CDR2 SQIVND (reference sequence). The CDR3 totals 14 residues. V dropped 3 bases and J dropped 1 base, with 7 bases sitting between them. CDR3 DNA sequence: TGTGCCAGTAGTATGGTTCTGAGCAATCAGCCCCAGCATTTT. Translated, it gives CASSMVLSNQPQHF.

This clone was seen a handful of times. This chain links TRBV19 with TRBJ1-5; D remains ambiguous. This CDR3 spans 15 amino acids. Germline loops: CDR1 LNHDA, CDR2 SQIVND (reference sequence). The V and J ends lost 2 bases and 4 bases respectively, with 12 bases between them. In nucleotides, the CDR3 is TGTGCCAGTAGTATAAGCAACATAGGAAATCAGCCCCAGCATTTT. Translating gives CASSISNIGNQPQHF.

The V gene is TRBV5-6, the J gene TRBJ1-1, with D perhaps TRBD1 (5 bases). Trimming removed 2 bases at V and 1 base at J, with 18 bases between. The germline CDR1 and CDR2 sequences are SGHDT and YYEEEE. This CDR3 comprises 17 residues. In DNA form, the CDR3 reads TGTGCCAGCAGCTTTCTAGGCCGGGGGAAACGGAACACTGAAGCTTTCTTT. Amino acid sequence: CASSFLGRGKRNTEAFF.

The chain links TRBV11-3 to TRBJ2-6; 11 bases agree with TRBD1. The CDR3 spans 18 residues. CDR1 is SGHNT, CDR2 YENEEA, per germline. The junction had 3 bases not matched to a gene; V was cut back by 1 base and J by 1 base. CDR3 sequence reads: CASSLGDRGSSGANVLTF. The CDR3 bases are TGTGCCAGCAGCTTAGGGGACAGGGGGTCTTCTGGGGCCAACGTCCTGACTTTC.

The chain employs TRBV7-2 and TRBJ2-3; possible D gene TRBD2, 6 bases. There are 15 residues in the CDR3. The germline CDR1 and CDR2 sequences are SGHTA and FQGNSA. V gave up 6 bases and J gave up 8 bases, with 21 bases separating them. CDR3 in DNA: TGTGCCAGCAGACCCAGAGTAGCGGCGAGGGGTACGCAGTATTTT. It encodes CASRPRVAARGTQYF.

The rearrangement links TRBV11-2 to TRBJ1-2; 9 bases are shared with TRBD1. The CDR3 totals 15 residues. Looked up from germline, CDR1 is SGHAT and CDR2 is FQNNGV. V lost 3 bases and J lost 4; bases outside the gene matches: 6. The CDR3 DNA follows: TGTGCCAGCAGCTTGACAGGGGGAGGGGTCTATGGCTACACCTTC. It translates to CASSLTGGGVYGYTF.

This rearrangement joins TRBV6-5 to TRBJ1-2, with D possibly TRBD1 on 6 matching bases. Germline V CDR1 and CDR2: MNHEY, SVGAGI. The CDR3 is 15 residues long. Trimming pared 5 bases from V and 7 bases from J, leaving 20 bases between. DNA for the CDR3: TGTGCCAGCAGTCTGACCGGGGGCGGTAAATCTGGCTACACCTTC. This encodes CASSLTGGGKSGYTF.

This clone was found a few times. J is TRBJ1-1 and V is TRBV5-1; a weak D match, TRBD1 (6 bases). This CDR3 has 16 amino acids. V lost 0 bases, J lost 3 bases, and 15 bases lay in between. In germline, CDR1 is SGHRS, CDR2 YFSETQ. CDR3 sequence: CASSLEGQGRDTEAFF. The CDR3 DNA is TGCGCCAGCAGCTTGGAGGGGCAGGGGAGGGACACTGAAGCTTTCTTT.

V is TRBV5-1 and J is TRBJ1-1, with 7 bases aligning to TRBD1. Germline CDR1 reads SGHRS; CDR2 reads YFSETQ. J was trimmed by 1 base and V by 4 bases; bases with no gene match: 16. There are 18 residues in the CDR3. The CDR3 sequence: CASSGAGAGNRGNTEAFF. CDR3 DNA sequence: TGCGCCAGCAGCGGGGCTGGGGCGGGGAACAGGGGGAACACTGAAGCTTTCTTT.

This CDR3 reads CAWVGGYTEAFF. In nucleotides, the CDR3 is TGTGCCTGGGTGGGCGGGTACACTGAAGCTTTCTTT. This chain joins TRBV30 and TRBJ1-1; D remains unclear. The V gene's germline CDR1 is GTSNPN and CDR2 SVGIG (reference sequence). V dropped 5 bases and J dropped 3 bases, with 10 bases sitting between them. This CDR3 has 12 residues.

This clone showed up just a few times. The rearrangement joins TRBV19 to TRBJ1-5; the D is unclear. This CDR3 region has 12 residues. Germline V gene sequence: CDR1 LNHDA, CDR2 SQIVND (reference sequence). Deletions cut 6 bases from V and 5 bases from J, with 8 bases between. CDR3 loop: CASRHSDQPQHF. CDR3 sequence (DNA): TGTGCCAGTAGACATTCGGATCAGCCCCAGCATTTT. The full variable domain, with the rest looked up from reference TRBV19 and TRBJ1-5, is DGGITQSPKYLFRKEGQNVTLSCEQNLNHDAMYWYRQDPGQGLRLIYYSQIVNDFQKGDIAEGYSVSREKKESFPLTVTSAQKNPTAFYLCASRHSDQPQHFGDGTRLSIL.

J is TRBJ2-7 and V is TRBV6-5; 8 bases align to TRBD2. The CDR3 sequence is 14 residues long. CDR1 is MNHEY, CDR2 SVGAGI, per germline. Trimming cost V 8 bases and J 0 bases; bases outside gene matches: 6. The CDR3, as DNA: TGTGCCAGCGCCCAACTAGCGGACTCCTACGAGCAGTACTTC. Translation: CASAQLADSYEQYF.

The count of this clone is one. The chain couples TRBV9 to TRBJ2-2; D could derive from TRBD1 or TRBD2 (6 bases each). Germline assignment: CDR1 SGDLS and CDR2 YYNGEE. V was trimmed by 3 bases and J by 4 bases, leaving 13 bases between them. This CDR3 region has 15 residues. CDR3 sequence: CASSEWGAGTGELFF. The CDR3 DNA is TGTGCCAGCAGCGAGTGGGGGGCGGGCACCGGGGAGCTGTTTTTT.

The chain recombines TRBV2 with TRBJ2-1; weak D call: TRBD1 (5 bases). This CDR3 comprises 12 residues. The V gene lost 3 bases and the J gene lost 8 bases, with 8 bases spanning the gap. Per germline, CDR1 SNHLY and CDR2 FYNNEI. The CDR3 region is CASSEWGDEQFF. CDR3 nucleotide sequence: TGTGCCAGCAGTGAGTGGGGCGATGAGCAGTTCTTC.

This clone was counted between two and nine times. The chain is built from TRBV6-1 and TRBJ1-5; TRBD1 might be the D (6 bases). Germline V lookup: CDR1 MNHNS, CDR2 SASEGT. The CDR3 has 15 amino acids. Trimming removed 0 bases at V and 4 bases at J, with 10 bases between. CDR3 coding DNA: TGTGCCAGCAGTGAAGCTGGGGGGCCAAATCAGCCCCAGCATTTT. Protein sequence: CASSEAGGPNQPQHF.

This clone was observed a few times. The chain carries TRBV4-2 and TRBJ2-2; tentatively, D is TRBD2 (5 bases). Germline CDR1 reads LGHNA; CDR2 reads YNFKEQ. The CDR3 spans 14 residues. Deletions cut 4 bases from V and 2 bases from J, with 8 bases between. The CDR3 DNA reads TGTGCCAGCAGCCCGGACTTTAACACCGGGGAGCTGTTTTTT. Protein product: CASSPDFNTGELFF.

V usage is TRBV14 and J usage is TRBJ2-7, with 8 bases fitting TRBD1. The CDR3 extends over 17 amino acids. The V gene end was trimmed by 1 base and the J gene end by 7 bases; junction bases not matched to a gene: 15. CDR1 is SGHDN and CDR2 is FVKESK in the germline V gene. CDR3 sequence: CASSQGTPLRTGREQYF. CDR3 nucleotide sequence: TGTGCCAGCAGCCAAGGTACTCCTTTAAGGACAGGGCGAGAGCAGTACTTC.